This T cell receptor (beta chain) was identified during a study of shared clonotypes between healthy human individuals. Study findings and constraints: Unshared clonotypes carried lower generation probabilities than those common to all four donors. The small donor group covered limited genetic and exposure diversity. Researchers found naive subsets generally carried larger estimated richness than memory subsets.

This CDR3 is 14 amino acids long. CDR1 is SGHDT, CDR2 YYEEEE, per germline. Trimming stripped 0 bases from V and 10 bases from J, with 13 bases between. Profiling relied on immunoSEQ multiplex PCR, and the TCRdb table lists in-frame clones only, not all of them. Among about 2,100,000 clones listed, 85% to 95% were seen once. As for this clone: Its antigen is unidentified.

CD8 cells classed as naive were CD45RO-negative and positively selected for CCR7, excluding terminally differentiated effector memory CD45RA+ cells. Specimen: naive CD8+ T cells from PBMCs. V and J are TRBV5-6 and TRBJ1-4, with TRBD1 as a possible D gene (6 bases). This clonotype was obtained from a man aged 18 to 30 in good health. Some clones in this sample may be carry-over from other donors' samples. CDR3 in DNA: TGTGCCAGCAGCTTGGCGGACAGTAGGGGAAAACTGTTTTTT. The encoded protein is CASSLADSRGKLFF. Filled out from reference TRBV5-6 and TRBJ1-4, the complete variable domain reads DAGVTQSPTHLIKTRGQQVTLRCSPKSGHDTVSWYQQALGQGPQFIFQYYEEEERQRGNFPDRFSGHQFPNYSSELNVNALLLGDSALYLCASSLADSRGKLFFGSGTQLSVL.